This TCR beta chain emerged from a study of shared clonotypes between healthy human individuals. Study observations and caveats: The diversity represented, both genetic and in exposure history, was limited by few donors.

This clone was found once. Its specificity is unknown. Other nucleotide sequences from this sample produce the same CDR3. Here immunoSEQ multiplex PCR was the method, and the copy in TCRdb shows in-frame clones only, minus some. This sample has approximately 710,000 clones, with 90% found just once. The donors were adults (healthy and HIV-negative) with no recent acute infections or vaccinations. This receptor was taken from a man between 18 and 29 years old in good health. Some clones in this sample may be carry-over from other donors' samples. The specimen was memory CD8+ T cells from PBMCs. As to subset: CD45RO+ cells pooled with CCR7-negative TemRA cells.

CDR3 residues: CASSSRDRSYEQYF. The CDR3 coding sequence is TGTGCCAGCAGCTCCAGGGACAGGTCCTACGAGCAGTACTTC. V and J are TRBV7-2 and TRBJ2-7, with 8 bases that match TRBD1. Germline V CDR1 and CDR2: SGHTA, FQGNSA. The CDR3 has 14 residues. Germline trimming cut 4 bases from V and 1 base from J; bases unmatched to any gene: 3.